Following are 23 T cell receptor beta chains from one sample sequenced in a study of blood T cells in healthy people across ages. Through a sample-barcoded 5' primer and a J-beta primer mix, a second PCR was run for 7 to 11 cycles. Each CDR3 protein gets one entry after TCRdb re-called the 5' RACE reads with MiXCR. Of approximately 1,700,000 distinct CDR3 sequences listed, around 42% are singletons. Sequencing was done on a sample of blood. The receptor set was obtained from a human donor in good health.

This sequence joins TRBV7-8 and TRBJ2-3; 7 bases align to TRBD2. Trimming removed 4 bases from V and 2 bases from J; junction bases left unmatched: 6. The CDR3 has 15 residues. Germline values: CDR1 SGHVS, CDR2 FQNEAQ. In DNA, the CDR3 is TGTGCCAGCAGCTACGGGAGGTATAACACAGATACGCAGTATTTT. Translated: CASSYGRYNTDTQYF.

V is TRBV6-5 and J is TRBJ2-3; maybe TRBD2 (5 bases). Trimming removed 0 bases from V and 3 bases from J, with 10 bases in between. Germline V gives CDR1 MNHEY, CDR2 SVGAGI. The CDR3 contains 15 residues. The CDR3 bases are TGTGCCAGCAGTTACTCCCCGACGGGGACAGATACGCAGTATTTT. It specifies CASSYSPTGTDTQYF.

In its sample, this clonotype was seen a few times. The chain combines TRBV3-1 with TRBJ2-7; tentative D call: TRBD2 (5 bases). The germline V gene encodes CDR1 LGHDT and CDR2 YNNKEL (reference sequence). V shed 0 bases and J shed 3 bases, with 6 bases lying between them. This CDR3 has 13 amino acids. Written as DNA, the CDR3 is TGTGCCAGCAGCCAAGATGAGGGCTACGAGCAGTACTTC. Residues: CASSQDEGYEQYF.

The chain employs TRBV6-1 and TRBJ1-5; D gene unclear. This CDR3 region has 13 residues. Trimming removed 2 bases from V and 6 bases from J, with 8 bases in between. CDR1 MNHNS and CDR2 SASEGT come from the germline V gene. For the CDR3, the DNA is TGTGCCAGCAGTGAATATCAATTTCAGCCCCAGCATTTT. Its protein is CASSEYQFQPQHF.

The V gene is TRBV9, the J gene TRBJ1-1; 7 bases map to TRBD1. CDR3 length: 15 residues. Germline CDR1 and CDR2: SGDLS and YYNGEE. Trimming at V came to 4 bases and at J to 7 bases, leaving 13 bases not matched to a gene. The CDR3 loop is CASSPRDSATVEAFF. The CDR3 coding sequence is TGTGCCAGCAGCCCTAGGGACAGTGCGACCGTTGAAGCTTTCTTT.

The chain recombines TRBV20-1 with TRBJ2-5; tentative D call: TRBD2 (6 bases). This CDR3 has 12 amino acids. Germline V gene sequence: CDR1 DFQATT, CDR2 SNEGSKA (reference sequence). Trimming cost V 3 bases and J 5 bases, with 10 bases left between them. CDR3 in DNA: TGCAGTGCTAGCGGGGCGGGGGAGACCCAGTACTTC. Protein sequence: CSASGAGETQYF.

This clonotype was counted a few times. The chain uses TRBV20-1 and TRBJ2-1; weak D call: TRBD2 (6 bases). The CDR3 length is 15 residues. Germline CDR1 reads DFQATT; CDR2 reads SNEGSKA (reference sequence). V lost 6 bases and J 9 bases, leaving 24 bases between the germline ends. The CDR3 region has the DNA TGCAGTGCCCCGAACTGGGGCGGGGAGAGTGGTGAGCAGTTCTTC. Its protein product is CSAPNWGGESGEQFF.

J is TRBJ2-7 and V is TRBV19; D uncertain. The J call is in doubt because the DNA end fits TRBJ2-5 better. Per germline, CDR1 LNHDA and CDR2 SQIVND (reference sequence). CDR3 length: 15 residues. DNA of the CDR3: TGTGCCAGTAGTATAGATCCCGGTCGCCAAGAGACCCAGTACTTC. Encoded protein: CASSIDPGRQETQYF.

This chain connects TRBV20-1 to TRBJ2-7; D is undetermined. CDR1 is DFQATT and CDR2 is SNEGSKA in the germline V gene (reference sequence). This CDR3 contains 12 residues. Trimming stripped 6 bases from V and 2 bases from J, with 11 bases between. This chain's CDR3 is CSAPALAYEQYF. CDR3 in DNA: TGCAGTGCACCGGCCCTAGCCTACGAGCAGTACTTC.

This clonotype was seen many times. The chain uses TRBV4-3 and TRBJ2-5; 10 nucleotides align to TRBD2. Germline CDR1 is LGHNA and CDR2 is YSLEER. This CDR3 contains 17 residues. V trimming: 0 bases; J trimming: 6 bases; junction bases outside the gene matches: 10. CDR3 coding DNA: TGCGCCAGCAGCCAAGATACTAGCGGGGATATTCTGAAGACCCAGTACTTC. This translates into CASSQDTSGDILKTQYF.

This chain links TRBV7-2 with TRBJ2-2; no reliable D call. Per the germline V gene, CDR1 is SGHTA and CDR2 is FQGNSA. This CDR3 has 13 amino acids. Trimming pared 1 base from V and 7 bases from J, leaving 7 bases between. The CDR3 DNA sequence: TGTGCCAGCAGCTTAGTAAAGAACGGGGAGCTGTTTTTT. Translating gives CASSLVKNGELFF.

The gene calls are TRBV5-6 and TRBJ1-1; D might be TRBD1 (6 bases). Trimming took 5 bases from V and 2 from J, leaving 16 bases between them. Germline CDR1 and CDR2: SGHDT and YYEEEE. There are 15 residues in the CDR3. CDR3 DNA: TGTGCCAGCAGATGGGGAAGACAGGCCAACACTGAAGCTTTCTTT. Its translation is CASRWGRQANTEAFF. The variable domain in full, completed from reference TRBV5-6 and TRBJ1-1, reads DAGVTQSPTHLIKTRGQQVTLRCSPKSGHDTVSWYQQALGQGPQFIFQYYEEEERQRGNFPDRFSGHQFPNYSSELNVNALLLGDSALYLCASRWGRQANTEAFFGQGTRLTVV.

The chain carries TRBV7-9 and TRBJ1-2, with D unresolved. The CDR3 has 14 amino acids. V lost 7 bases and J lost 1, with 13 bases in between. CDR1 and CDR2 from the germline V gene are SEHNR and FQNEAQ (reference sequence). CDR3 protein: CASTTPSSNYGYTF. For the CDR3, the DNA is TGTGCCAGCACCACGCCGAGCAGTAACTATGGCTACACCTTC.

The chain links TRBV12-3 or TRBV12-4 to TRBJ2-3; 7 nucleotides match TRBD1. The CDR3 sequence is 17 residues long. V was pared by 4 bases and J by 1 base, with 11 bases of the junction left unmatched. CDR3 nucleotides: TGTGCCAGCAGTTCCAATTGGGACAGCATCGGCACAGATACGCAGTATTTT. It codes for CASSSNWDSIGTDTQYF.

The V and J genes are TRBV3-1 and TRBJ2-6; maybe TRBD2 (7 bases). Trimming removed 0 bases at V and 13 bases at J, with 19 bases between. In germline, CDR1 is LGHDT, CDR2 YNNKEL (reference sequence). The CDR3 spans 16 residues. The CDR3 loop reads CASSQDPTNREGVLTF. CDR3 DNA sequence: TGTGCCAGCAGCCAAGACCCGACAAACAGGGAGGGGGTCCTGACTTTC.

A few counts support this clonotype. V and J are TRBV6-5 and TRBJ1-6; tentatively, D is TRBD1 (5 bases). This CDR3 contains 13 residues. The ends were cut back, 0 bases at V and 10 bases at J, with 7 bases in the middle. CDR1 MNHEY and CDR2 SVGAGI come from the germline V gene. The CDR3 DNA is TGTGCCAGCAGTTACTCGGGGCTATCACCCCTCCACTTT. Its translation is CASSYSGLSPLHF.

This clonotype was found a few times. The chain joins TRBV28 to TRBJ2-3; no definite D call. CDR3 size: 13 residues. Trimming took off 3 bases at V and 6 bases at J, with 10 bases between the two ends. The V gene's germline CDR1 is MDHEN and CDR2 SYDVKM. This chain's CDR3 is CASSFLVRDTQYF. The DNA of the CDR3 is TGTGCCAGCAGTTTTCTAGTACGGGATACGCAGTATTTT. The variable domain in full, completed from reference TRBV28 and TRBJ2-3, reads DVKVTQSSRYLVKRTGEKVFLECVQDMDHENMFWYRQDPGLGLRLIYFSYDVKMKEKGDIPEGYSVSREKKERFSLILESASTNQTSMYLCASSFLVRDTQYFGPGTRLTVL.

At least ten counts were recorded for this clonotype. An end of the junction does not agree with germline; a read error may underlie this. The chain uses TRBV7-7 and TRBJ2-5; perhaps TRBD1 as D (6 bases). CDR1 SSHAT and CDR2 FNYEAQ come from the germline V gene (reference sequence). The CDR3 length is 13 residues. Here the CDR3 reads CASSLNRAETQYF. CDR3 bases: TGCGCCAGCAGCTTAAACAGGGCAGAGACCCAGTACTTC.

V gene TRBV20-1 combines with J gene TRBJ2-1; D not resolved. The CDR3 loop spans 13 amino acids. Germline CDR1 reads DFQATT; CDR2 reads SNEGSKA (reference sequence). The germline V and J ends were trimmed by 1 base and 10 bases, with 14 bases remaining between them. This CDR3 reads CSARVGSSREQFF. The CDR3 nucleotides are TGCAGTGCTAGAGTTGGCAGTTCTCGCGAGCAGTTCTTC.

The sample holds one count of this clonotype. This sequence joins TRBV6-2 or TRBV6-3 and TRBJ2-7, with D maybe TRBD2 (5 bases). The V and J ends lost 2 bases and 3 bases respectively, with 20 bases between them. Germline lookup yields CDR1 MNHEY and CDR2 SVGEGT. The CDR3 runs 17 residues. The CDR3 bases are TGTGCCAGCAGTTACCAGATACAGCGGACGGACCTCTACGAGCAGTACTTC. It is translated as CASSYQIQRTDLYEQYF.

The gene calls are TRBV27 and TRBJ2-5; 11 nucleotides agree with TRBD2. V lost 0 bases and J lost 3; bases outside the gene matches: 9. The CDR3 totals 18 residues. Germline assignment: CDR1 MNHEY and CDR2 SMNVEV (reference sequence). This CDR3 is CASSLSFLAGGAEETQYF. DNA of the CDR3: TGTGCCAGCAGTTTATCTTTTCTAGCGGGGGGAGCGGAAGAGACCCAGTACTTC.

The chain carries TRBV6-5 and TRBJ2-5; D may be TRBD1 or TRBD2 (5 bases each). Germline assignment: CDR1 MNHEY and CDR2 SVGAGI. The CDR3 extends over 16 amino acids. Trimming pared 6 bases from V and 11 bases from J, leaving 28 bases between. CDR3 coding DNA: TGTGCCAGCAGAAGGATTGGGGGAGTCATAAACAATGGGCAGTACTTC. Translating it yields CASRRIGGVINNGQYF.

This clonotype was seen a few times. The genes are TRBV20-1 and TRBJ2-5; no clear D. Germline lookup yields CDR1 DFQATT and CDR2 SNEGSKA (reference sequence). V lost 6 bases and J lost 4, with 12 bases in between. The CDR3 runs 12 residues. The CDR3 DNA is TGCAGTGCCCTTAATGAGAGAGAGACCCAGTACTTC. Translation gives CSALNERETQYF.